The entry that follows covers one TCR beta chain sequence. The sample originates from a study of blood T cell repertoires in COVID-19. Study at large: T cells, B-cell-depleted T cells, or PBMCs supplied cDNA or gDNA.

The repertoire was sequenced with immunoSEQ multiplex PCR; TCRdb's copy has only in-frame clones and lacks some. The data contain roughly 100,000 clones, around 79% of them singletons. CDR1 and CDR2 from the germline V gene are SNHLY and FYNNEI. With 0 bases clipped from V and 5 bases from J, the junction kept 9 bases outside the gene matches. This CDR3 region has 16 residues. The chain links TRBV2 to TRBJ2-5; TRBD2 agrees at 7 bases. The receptor comes from a woman of 80 years or more with active or convalescent COVID-19. The specimen was peripheral blood. CDR3 in amino acids: CASSEAVAGVEETQYF. The CDR3 coding sequence is TGTGCCAGCAGTGAAGCAGTTGCGGGAGTCGAGGAGACCCAGTACTTC.